This is a list of T cell receptor beta chains from one sample in a study of a mutant IDH1 vaccine in newly diagnosed glioma. Some clones are missing from TCRdb's copy, which holds only in-frame ones; the method was immunoSEQ multiplex PCR. The repertoire holds tens of thousands of clones, with about 80% as singletons. For these receptors, no antigen is known. The sequences come from PBMCs, collected from a glioma patient whose treatment included an IDH1 peptide vaccine. The receptors were gathered from a man between 45 and 60 years old with glioma. The CDR3 runs from the conserved cysteine through the conserved F or W. Each record gives: clone size, D gene, CDR3 length, V gene, J gene, CDR3 protein, CDR3 DNA. The D gene is left open where the match is weak. Size is omitted from some rows. Given values are once, few, many or a class for expanded clones.

>NA|NA|13|TRBV30|TRBJ1-1
CAWSAQLNTEAFF
TGTGCCTGGAGTGCACAACTGAACACTGAAGCTTTCTTT
>NA|NA|13|TRBV9|TRBJ2-1
CATARLRGNEQFF
TGTGCCACTGCTCGACTCAGGGGCAATGAGCAGTTCTTC
>NA|NA|14|TRBV7-2|TRBJ1-2
CASSLVGDNYGYTF
TGTGCCAGCAGCTTAGTTGGGGACAACTATGGCTACACCTTC
>NA|TRBD1|15|TRBV6-1|TRBJ1-6
CASRDRGSYNSPLHF
TGTGCCAGCCGGGACAGGGGGTCCTATAATTCACCCCTCCACTTT
>NA|NA|17|TRBV6-1|TRBJ1-2
CASSEEGARSYFYGYTF
TGTGCCAGCAGTGAGGAGGGAGCCCGAAGTTATTTCTATGGCTACACCTTC
>NA|NA|14|TRBV29-1|TRBJ1-1
CSVARRGAVTEAFF
TGCAGCGTTGCGAGGAGGGGGGCTGTAACTGAAGCTTTCTTT
>NA|NA|13|TRBV10-2|TRBJ2-5
CASSGRGPETQYF
TGCGCCAGCAGTGGGCGGGGGCCGGAGACCCAGTACTTC
>NA|NA|14|TRBV7-2|TRBJ1-5
CASSLMGSNQPQHF
TGTGCCAGCAGCTTAATGGGGAGCAATCAGCCCCAGCATTTT
>NA|NA|12|TRBV19|TRBJ1-1
CASSGANTEAFF
TGTGCCAGTAGTGGGGCGAACACTGAAGCTTTCTTT
>NA|NA|15|TRBV6-5|TRBJ1-1
CASSYSEGSNTEAFF
TGTGCCAGCAGTTACTCAGAGGGGTCGAACACTGAAGCTTTCTTT
>NA|NA|12|TRBV7-9|TRBJ1-1
CASSRPGGEAFF
TGTGCCAGCAGCCGACCGGGGGGTGAAGCTTTCTTT
>NA|NA|14|TRBV7-9|TRBJ2-3
CASSEVVSTDTQYF
TGTGCCAGCAGCGAGGTGGTTAGCACAGATACGCAGTATTTT
>once|TRBD1|12|TRBV29-1|TRBJ2-7
CSARDSAYEQYF
TGCAGCGCGAGGGACAGTGCCTACGAGCAGTACTTC
>NA|NA|14|TRBV9|TRBJ2-5
CASSVEAGLETQYF
TGTGCCAGCAGCGTAGAGGCAGGGCTGGAGACCCAGTACTTC
>NA|NA|13|TRBV6-5|TRBJ1-4
CASSFSGGGKLFF
TGTGCCAGCAGTTTTTCGGGGGGCGGAAAACTGTTTTTT
>NA|NA|15|TRBV25-1|TRBJ1-3
CASSGRAEGRNTIYF
TGTGCCAGCAGTGGTAGGGCCGAGGGCCGAAACACCATATATTTT
>NA|NA|15|TRBV27|TRBJ2-7
CASSLSTGSLTEQYF
TGTGCCAGCAGTTTATCCACCGGGAGCCTCACCGAGCAGTACTTC
>NA|NA|13|TRBV2|TRBJ2-7
CASSEGRTYEQYF
TGTGCCAGCAGTGAAGGGCGAACCTACGAGCAGTACTTC
>few|NA|11|TRBV2|TRBJ1-4
CASRISWTKVF
TGTGCCAGCAGGATATCCTGGACAAAGGTTTTT
>NA|TRBD1|15|TRBV7-6|TRBJ2-7
CASSRLTGGAGEQYF
TGTGCCAGCAGCCGATTGACAGGGGGCGCGGGGGAGCAGTACTTC
>NA|NA|15|TRBV6-4|TRBJ2-1
CASSDLSSSYNEQFF
TGTGCCAGCAGTGACTTAAGTAGCTCCTACAATGAGCAGTTCTTC
>NA|NA|13|TRBV19|TRBJ2-2
CASSGMGTGELFF
TGTGCCAGTAGTGGGATGGGGACCGGGGAGCTGTTTTTT
>NA|TRBD1|16|TRBV19|TRBJ2-2
CASRSAGQGGTGELFF
TGTGCCAGTAGATCCGCGGGACAGGGTGGCACCGGGGAGCTGTTTTTT
>once|TRBD1|14|TRBV5-5|TRBJ2-7
CASSSGTGGYEQYF
TGTGCCAGCAGCTCAGGGACAGGGGGCTACGAGCAGTACTTC
>NA|TRBD1|16|TRBV9|TRBJ1-4
CASSASGTGLNEKLFF
TGTGCCAGCAGCGCCTCCGGGACAGGGCTCAATGAAAAACTGTTTTTT
>NA|TRBD2|15|TRBV15|TRBJ2-7
CATSRGLAFSYEQYF
TGTGCCACCAGCAGAGGACTAGCGTTCTCCTACGAGCAGTACTTC
>NA|NA|14|TRBV15|TRBJ1-5
CATSRAGAGWPQHF
TGTGCCACCAGCAGAGCGGGGGCGGGGTGGCCCCAGCATTTT
>once|NA|13|TRBV4-1|TRBJ2-1
CASSQRTSLEQFF
TGCGCCAGCAGCCAAAGGACTTCCCTAGAGCAGTTCTTC
>NA|NA|14|TRBV29-1|TRBJ1-1
CSARAGAPNTEAFF
TGCAGCGCCAGGGCGGGCGCGCCGAACACTGAAGCTTTCTTT